The present T cell receptor beta chain was sequenced within a study of Graves' ophthalmopathy and Graves' hyperthyroidism. General study findings and limits: The model's ophthalmopathy progression predictions had more than 55% sensitivity and 72% to 75% specificity. Built on 13 signatures, a model told ophthalmopathy apart from stable hyperthyroidism with about 90% sensitivity and approximately 81% specificity. Most expanded thyroid clonotypes above 0.001 frequency also appeared in blood.

Hyperthyroidism was new, under 2 months, in patients aged 18 to 65. The V gene's germline CDR1 is KGHDR and CDR2 SFDVKD. This CDR3 is 15 amino acids long. Amplification of the TCR beta CDR3 regions used RNA transcripts (as template). An initial RT-PCR round employing HTBI primers preceded a second-round multiplex PCR. TCRdb redid the calling of the multiplex PCR reads with MiXCR, one entry per CDR3 protein. The profile shows 580,000 or so distinct CDR3 sequences, just under 40% of them singletons. Notes on this clonotype: Its antigen is currently unknown.

Sequenced input: peripheral blood or thyroid tissue (not recorded which). The V call is TRBV24-1, the J call TRBJ2-7, with TRBD1 matching 8 bases. The J call may be mistaken, given a closer DNA end match to TRBJ2-4. This clonotype was sampled from an adult man with Graves' hyperthyroidism. The CDR3 region is CATSEQGAAKNIQYF. In DNA form, the CDR3 reads TGTGCCACCAGTGAGCAGGGGGCGGCCAAAAACATTCAGTACTTC.